This TCR beta chain was obtained from a study of early T cells in non-severe SARS-CoV-2 infection. Looking at the study overall: Chains from this unsorted whole-blood bulk RNA could not be paired.

This clonotype came up a few times. What it binds is not known. V was shortened by 3 bases and J by 6 bases, with 3 bases between the two germline ends. Germline CDR1 reads SNHLY; CDR2 reads FYNNEI. This CDR3 is 10 amino acids long. Researchers tagged individual cDNA molecules with unique molecular identifiers. TCRdb reanalysed the 5' RACE reads using MiXCR and keeps one entry per CDR3 protein. The data hold around 78,000 distinct CDR3 sequences, with about 9.5% observed a single time. General study results and limits: Database matching using VDJdb favored anti-spike CD8 responses, with private and CD4 specificities left missing.

The TCR originated in an adult who was a healthcare worker with PCR-confirmed SARS-CoV-2 infection or an uninfected control (not recorded which). Sequenced here: whole blood, sampled at baseline. The V gene is TRBV2, the J gene TRBJ2-7; D gene ambiguous. DNA for the CDR3: TGTGCCAGCAGTGATCCCGAGCAGTACTTC. This gives the protein CASSDPEQYF.